Below are 20 T cell receptor beta chains sequenced from a single sample in a study of cytomegalovirus exposure and HLA in healthy donors. Sequenced by immunoSEQ multiplex PCR; TCRdb stores in-frame clones only, minus some. The top ten clones hold 1% to 1.5% of a sample with some 240,000 clones, approximately 84% of them seen once. Sequencing input: PBMCs. These receptors came from a woman under 40 in good health and CMV-seropositive.

V and J are TRBV2 and TRBJ1-1, with TRBD1 matching 7 bases. The germline V gene encodes CDR1 SNHLY and CDR2 FYNNEI. This CDR3 has 15 amino acids. Trimming at V came to 7 bases and at J to 1 base, leaving 9 bases not matched to a gene. CDR3: CASTRDRAGNTEAFF. The CDR3 DNA reads as TGTGCCAGCACCAGAGACAGGGCGGGGAACACTGAAGCTTTCTTT.

V is TRBV27 and J is TRBJ2-7, with 9 bases identical to TRBD2. The CDR3 covers 15 residues. V lost 0 bases and J lost 3; bases outside the gene matches: 3. Germline V gene lookup returns CDR1 MNHEY and CDR2 SMNVEV (reference sequence). CDR3 in DNA: TGTGCCAGCAGTTTATCCGCTAGCGGGATCTACGAGCAGTACTTC. Protein sequence: CASSLSASGIYEQYF.

The chain links TRBV2 to TRBJ2-1; 7 bases are a match to TRBD2. V was pared by 9 bases and J by 0 bases, with 2 bases of the junction left unmatched. CDR1 and CDR2 (germline): SNHLY, FYNNEI. The CDR3 extends over 13 amino acids. The CDR3 DNA is TGTGCCAGGGGGGGGAGCTCCTACAATGAGCAGTTCTTC. Translating it yields CARGGSSYNEQFF.

The chain uses TRBV27 and TRBJ1-2; the D gene is possibly TRBD1 (5 bases). Germline CDR1 and CDR2: MNHEY and SMNVEV (reference sequence). The V end lost 6 bases, the J end lost 1 base, and 12 bases lay between the germline ends. The CDR3 spans 14 residues. The CDR3 nucleotides read TGTGCCAGCAGGCCTTGGGGGGATAACTATGGCTACACCTTC. It encodes CASRPWGDNYGYTF.

The chain uses TRBV11-3 and TRBJ1-2; unclear D gene. Germline CDR1 reads SGHNT; CDR2 reads YENEEA. Deletions cut 3 bases from V and 2 bases from J, with 13 bases between. The CDR3 has 15 amino acids. The CDR3 reads CASSLSMTGNYGYTF. The CDR3 region has the DNA TGTGCCAGCAGCTTGTCTATGACGGGGAACTATGGCTACACCTTC.

The chain employs TRBV6-6 and TRBJ2-5; D perhaps matches TRBD2 (6 bases). Germline lookup yields CDR1 MNHNY and CDR2 SVGAGI (reference sequence). This CDR3 region has 13 residues. V gave up 3 bases and J gave up 5 bases, with 10 bases separating them. CDR3 residues: CASSYRGSETQYF. The CDR3 nucleotides are TGTGCCAGCAGTTATCGGGGGTCGGAGACCCAGTACTTC.

J is TRBJ2-7 and V is TRBV11-3; D perhaps matches TRBD2 (5 bases). Per the germline V gene, CDR1 is SGHNT and CDR2 is YENEEA. The CDR3 is 15 residues long. Trimming cost V 5 bases and J 0 bases, with 14 bases left between them. The CDR3 nucleotides read TGTGCCAGCAGCGGAGAGGGCCTTCTCTCCTACGAGCAGTACTTC. Residues: CASSGEGLLSYEQYF.

The chain recombines TRBV29-1 with TRBJ2-3; 7 nucleotides align to TRBD2. This CDR3 has 16 amino acids. CDR1 SQVTM and CDR2 ANQGSEA come from the germline V gene. V trimming: 1 base; J trimming: 4 bases; junction bases outside the gene matches: 11. The CDR3 sequence is CSVEGRGSMKPDTQYF. The CDR3 region has the DNA TGCAGCGTTGAAGGGCGGGGGTCGATGAAGCCAGATACGCAGTATTTT.

The chain uses TRBV7-9 and TRBJ2-1, with 8 positions matching TRBD2. This CDR3 spans 17 amino acids. V shed 5 bases and J 6 bases; nucleotides not matched to a gene: 15. Germline-derived CDR1 and CDR2 are SEHNR and FQNEAQ (reference sequence). The CDR3 is CASSDPLSGSIVNEQFF. CDR3 bases: TGTGCCAGCAGCGATCCCTTGAGCGGGAGTATCGTCAATGAGCAGTTCTTC.

The rearrangement uses TRBV18 and TRBJ1-5, with TRBD1 identical over 7 bases. The V and J ends lost 3 bases and 3 bases, in that order; junction bases with no gene match: 11. The CDR3 sequence is 17 residues long. The germline V gene encodes CDR1 KGHSH and CDR2 LQKENI. As DNA, the CDR3 is TGTGCCAGCTCACCGGGTCCCGACAGGGAGGCCAATCAGCCCCAGCATTTT. As protein: CASSPGPDREANQPQHF.

As for this clone: Mismatch with germline at one junction end may stem from a read error. Written as DNA, the CDR3 is TGTGCTAGCAGCTTAGGCGGGACAGGGGTCGTCCAAGAGACCCAGTACTTC. It encodes CASSLGGTGVVQETQYF. This chain joins TRBV7-7 and TRBJ2-5; 10 bases are a match to TRBD1. The CDR3 is 17 amino acids. Germline CDR1 and CDR2: SSHAT and FNYEAQ (reference sequence).

The chain links TRBV15 to TRBJ2-7, with 7 positions matching TRBD1. Germline V lookup: CDR1 LNHNV, CDR2 YYDKDF (reference sequence). The trim removed 6 bases at V and 3 bases at J, leaving 14 bases unmatched. The CDR3 contains 16 residues. CDR3 amino acids: CATSEKGGASHYEQYF. The CDR3 nucleotides are TGTGCCACCAGTGAAAAAGGGGGCGCTTCCCACTACGAGCAGTACTTC.

The CDR3 loop is CASSGPGRRDTDTQYF. In nucleotides, the CDR3 is TGTGCCAGCAGTGGGCCGGGAAGACGAGACACAGATACGCAGTATTTT. The chain employs TRBV6-6 and TRBJ2-3, with TRBD2 as a possible D gene (5 bases). The CDR3 contains 16 residues. Looked up from germline, CDR1 is MNHNY and CDR2 is SVGAGI (reference sequence). V was shortened by 5 bases and J by 2 bases, with 17 bases between the two germline ends.

This chain connects TRBV5-1 to TRBJ2-1; 8 nucleotides match TRBD2. V lost 1 base and J lost 8; bases outside the gene matches: 11. This CDR3 spans 16 amino acids. CDR1 and CDR2 (germline): SGHRS, YFSETQ. CDR3 amino acids: CASSLQRSGSGYEQFF. The DNA for the CDR3 is TGCGCCAGCAGCTTGCAAAGGAGCGGGAGTGGGTATGAGCAGTTCTTC.

The V and J genes are TRBV30 and TRBJ1-5; the match to TRBD1 covers 7 bases. V lost 1 base, J lost 0 bases, and 9 bases stayed unmatched. The CDR3 sequence is 17 residues long. Germline assignment: CDR1 GTSNPN and CDR2 SVGIG (reference sequence). The CDR3 loop is CAWSELAGGYSNQPQHF. The CDR3 region has the DNA TGTGCCTGGAGTGAATTGGCAGGGGGGTATAGCAATCAGCCCCAGCATTTT.

The chain has TRBV6-1 and TRBJ2-2; D gene unclear. This CDR3 has 15 amino acids. Germline-derived CDR1 and CDR2 are MNHNS and SASEGT. Between the trimmed V and J ends, which lost 3 bases and 4 bases, there was a span of 12 bases. DNA of the CDR3: TGTGCCAGCAGTGATCTAGGATTGGGCACCGGGGAGCTGTTTTTT. It translates to CASSDLGLGTGELFF.

This clone was counted a few times. The V and J genes are TRBV5-6 and TRBJ2-2; 8 nucleotides line up with TRBD2. Germline V gives CDR1 SGHDT, CDR2 YYEEEE. CDR3 length equals 15 residues. With 0 bases clipped from V and 7 bases from J, the junction kept 5 bases outside the gene matches. CDR3 DNA: TGTGCCAGCAGCTTGGCTGGCGGGAGGATCGGGGAGCTGTTTTTT. Its protein product is CASSLAGGRIGELFF.

This rearrangement joins TRBV11-2 to TRBJ1-2; D not certain. The CDR3 extends over 15 amino acids. V dropped 0 bases and J dropped 4 bases, with 12 bases sitting between them. Germline V gives CDR1 SGHAT, CDR2 FQNNGV. The CDR3 DNA is TGTGCCAGCAGCTTAGATATAGGCACAGTCTATGGCTACACCTTC. It specifies CASSLDIGTVYGYTF.

This clone was observed a few times. V is TRBV19 and J is TRBJ1-2, with D perhaps matching TRBD1 (5 bases). The ends were cut back, 6 bases at V and 8 bases at J, with 13 bases in the middle. The CDR3 covers 12 residues. Germline CDR1 LNHDA, CDR2 SQIVND (reference sequence). In DNA form, the CDR3 reads TGTGCCAGTAGACGGCAAACAGGCGGCTACACCTTC. It yields the protein CASRRQTGGYTF.

This clone occurred a few times. The chain uses TRBV5-1 and TRBJ2-5, with D perhaps TRBD2 (5 bases). The CDR3 has 14 residues. Germline assignment: CDR1 SGHRS and CDR2 YFSETQ. The V gene lost 4 bases and the J gene lost 2 bases, with 12 bases spanning the gap. DNA of the CDR3: TGCGCCAGCAGCCAAATTGGGGAGCAAGAGACCCAGTACTTC. The encoded protein is CASSQIGEQETQYF.